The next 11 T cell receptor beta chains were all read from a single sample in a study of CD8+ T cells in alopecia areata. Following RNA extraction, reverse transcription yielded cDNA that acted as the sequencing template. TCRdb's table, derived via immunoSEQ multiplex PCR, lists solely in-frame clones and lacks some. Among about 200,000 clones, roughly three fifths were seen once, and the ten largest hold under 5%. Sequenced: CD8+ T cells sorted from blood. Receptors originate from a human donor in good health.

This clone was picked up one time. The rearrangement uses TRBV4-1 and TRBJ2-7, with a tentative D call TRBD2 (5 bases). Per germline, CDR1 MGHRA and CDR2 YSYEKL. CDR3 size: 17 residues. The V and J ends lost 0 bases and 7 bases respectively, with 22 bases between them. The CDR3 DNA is TGCGCCAGCAGCCAAGATCGAGGGATAGTCTTCTCTTGGGAGCAGTACTTC. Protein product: CASSQDRGIVFSWEQYF.

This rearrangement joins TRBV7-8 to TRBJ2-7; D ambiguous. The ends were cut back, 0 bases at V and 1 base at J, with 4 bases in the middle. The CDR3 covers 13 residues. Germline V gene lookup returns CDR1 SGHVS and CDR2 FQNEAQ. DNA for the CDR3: TGTGCCAGCAGCTTAGCGGTTTCCTACGAGCAGTACTTC. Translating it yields CASSLAVSYEQYF.

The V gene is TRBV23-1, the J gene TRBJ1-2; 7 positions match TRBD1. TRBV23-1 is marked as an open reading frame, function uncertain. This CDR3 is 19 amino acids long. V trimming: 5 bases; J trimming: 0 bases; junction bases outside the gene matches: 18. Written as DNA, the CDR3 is TGCGCCAGCAGTACGAATAACCCAATAGGGACAGCATCTAACTATGGCTACACCTTC. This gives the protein CASSTNNPIGTASNYGYTF.

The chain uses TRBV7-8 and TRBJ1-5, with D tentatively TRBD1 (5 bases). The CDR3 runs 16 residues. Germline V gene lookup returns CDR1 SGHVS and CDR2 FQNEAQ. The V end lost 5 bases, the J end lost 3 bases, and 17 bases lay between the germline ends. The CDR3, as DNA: TGTGCCAGCAGCGTAGGGACCAGAGAGCTCAATCAGCCCCAGCATTTT. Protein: CASSVGTRELNQPQHF.

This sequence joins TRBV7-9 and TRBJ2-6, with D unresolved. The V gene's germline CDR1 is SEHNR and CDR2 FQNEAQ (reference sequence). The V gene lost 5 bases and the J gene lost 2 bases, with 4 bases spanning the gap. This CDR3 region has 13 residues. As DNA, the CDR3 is TGTGCCAGCAGCCCCCCTGGGGCCAACGTCCTGACTTTC. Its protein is CASSPPGANVLTF.

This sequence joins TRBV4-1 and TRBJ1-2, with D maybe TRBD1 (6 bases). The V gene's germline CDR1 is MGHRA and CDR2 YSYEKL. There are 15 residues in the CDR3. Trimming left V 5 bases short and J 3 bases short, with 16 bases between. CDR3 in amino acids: CASSTHWGQDYGYTF. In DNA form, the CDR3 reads TGCGCCAGCAGCACCCATTGGGGGCAAGACTATGGCTACACCTTC.

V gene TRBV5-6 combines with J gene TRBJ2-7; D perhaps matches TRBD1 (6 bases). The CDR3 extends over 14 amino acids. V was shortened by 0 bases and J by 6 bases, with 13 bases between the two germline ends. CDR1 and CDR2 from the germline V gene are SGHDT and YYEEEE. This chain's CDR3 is CASSLGGAGVEQYF. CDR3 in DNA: TGTGCCAGCAGCTTGGGAGGGGCAGGGGTCGAGCAGTACTTC.

The CDR3, as DNA: TGTGCCAGCAGCTCCAACCGGGACAGCAACTACGAGCAGTACTTC. This sequence encodes CASSSNRDSNYEQYF. This chain links TRBV13 with TRBJ2-7; the match to TRBD1 covers 7 bases. Germline CDR1 and CDR2: PRHDT and FYEKMQ (reference sequence). The CDR3 is made up of 15 amino acids. Trimming at V came to 4 bases and at J to 3 bases, leaving 9 bases not matched to a gene.

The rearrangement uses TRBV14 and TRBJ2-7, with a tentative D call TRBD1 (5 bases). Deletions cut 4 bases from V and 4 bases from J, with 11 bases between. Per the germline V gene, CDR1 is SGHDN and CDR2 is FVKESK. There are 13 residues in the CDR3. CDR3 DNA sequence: TGTGCCAGCAGCCTTCTCGACAGATACGAGCAGTACTTC. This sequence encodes CASSLLDRYEQYF.

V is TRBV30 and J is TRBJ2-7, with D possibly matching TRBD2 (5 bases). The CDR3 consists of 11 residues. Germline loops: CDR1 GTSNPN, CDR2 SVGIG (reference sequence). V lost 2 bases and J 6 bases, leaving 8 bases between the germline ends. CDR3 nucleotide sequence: TGTGCCTGGAGTCCAGGAGGCGAGCAGTACTTC. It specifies CAWSPGGEQYF.

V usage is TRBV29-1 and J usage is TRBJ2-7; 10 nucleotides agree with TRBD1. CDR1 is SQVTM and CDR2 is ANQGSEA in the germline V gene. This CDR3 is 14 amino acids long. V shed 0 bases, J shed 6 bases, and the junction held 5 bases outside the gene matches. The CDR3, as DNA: TGCAGCGTTGAAGAGACAGGGGGCCTCTTCGAGCAGTACTTC. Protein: CSVEETGGLFEQYF.